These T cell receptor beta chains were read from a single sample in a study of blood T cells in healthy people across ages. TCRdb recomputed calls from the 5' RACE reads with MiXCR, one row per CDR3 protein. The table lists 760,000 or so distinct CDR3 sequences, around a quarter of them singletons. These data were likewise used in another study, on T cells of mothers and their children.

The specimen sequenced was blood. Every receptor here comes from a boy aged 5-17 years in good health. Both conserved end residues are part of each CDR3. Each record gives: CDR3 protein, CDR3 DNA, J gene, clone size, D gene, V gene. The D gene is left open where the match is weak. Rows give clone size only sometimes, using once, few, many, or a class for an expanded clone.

CASRQGLETQYF	TGTGCCAGCAGACAGGGGCTCGAGACCCAGTACTTC	TRBJ2-5	few	TRBD1	TRBV28
CASSSGTGRVEQYF	TGTGCCAGCAGTTCCGGGACAGGGAGGGTCGAGCAGTACTTC	TRBJ2-7	.	TRBD1	TRBV2
CASRETQGADEKLFF	TGTGCCAGCAGAGAGACCCAGGGGGCAGATGAAAAACTGTTTTTT	TRBJ1-4	.	TRBD1	TRBV12-3/TRBV12-4
CASSLGPGVGYEQYF	TGTGCCAGTAGCTTAGGCCCAGGGGTCGGTTACGAGCAGTACTTC	TRBJ2-7	.	.	TRBV7-2
CASSLGHAYEQYF	TGTGCCAGCAGTTTAGGGCACGCCTACGAGCAGTACTTC	TRBJ2-7	few	.	TRBV27
CASSQTYLAGSTDTQYF	TGCGCCAGCAGCCAAACCTATTTAGCGGGATCCACAGATACGCAGTATTTT	TRBJ2-3	.	TRBD2	TRBV4-1
CASRDTGMGAKNIQYF	TGTGCCAGCAGAGATACAGGAATGGGAGCCAAAAACATTCAGTACTTC	TRBJ2-4	few	.	TRBV25-1
CASSRTRLAGVETDTQYF	TGCGCCAGCAGCCGGACTAGACTAGCGGGAGTCGAAACAGATACGCAGTATTTT	TRBJ2-3	.	TRBD2	TRBV4-1
CASSGSSGGIRGNEQFF	TGTGCCAGCAGTGGTTCTAGCGGGGGGATCCGGGGCAATGAGCAGTTCTTC	TRBJ2-1	.	TRBD2	TRBV2
CASSPDRDRSWDTQYF	TGTGCCAGCAGCCCGGATCGGGACAGGTCTTGGGATACGCAGTATTTT	TRBJ2-3	.	TRBD1	TRBV7-9
CASSSFATSGRRNTQYF	TGTGCCAGCAGTTCTTTCGCGACTAGCGGGAGGAGAAATACGCAGTATTTT	TRBJ2-3	few	TRBD2	TRBV7-3
CATSSDRAEKLFF	TGTGCCACCAGCAGCGACCGGGCGGAAAAACTGTTTTTT	TRBJ1-4	.	.	TRBV15
CASSLTGGKETQYF	TGTGCCAGCAGCTTAACAGGCGGGAAAGAGACCCAGTACTTC	TRBJ2-5	.	.	TRBV7-3
CASSLVERIYEQYF	TGTGCCAGCAGTTTGGTGGAAAGAATCTACGAGCAGTACTTC	TRBJ2-7	.	.	TRBV28
CASSLGFGGSLDTQYF	TGTGCCAGCAGCTTGGGTTTCGGCGGGAGTCTAGATACGCAGTATTTT	TRBJ2-3	few	TRBD2	TRBV7-2